These T cell receptor beta chains were read from a single sample in a study of neurological immune-mediated disorders. Each CDR3 protein gets one entry after TCRdb re-called the 5' RACE reads with MiXCR. Of about 48,000 distinct CDR3 sequences in the sample, more than 20% were seen once. The sequenced sample consisted of PBMCs. Source of these receptors: a woman in her seventies in good health. Each CDR3 is given with its conserved first and last residue. Fields, in order: CDR3 length, J gene, V gene, D gene, clone size, CDR3 DNA, CDR3 protein. A D gene is named only where the DNA matches it firmly. Only some rows state a clone size, as once, few, many or a class for expanded clones.

length: 15; J: TRBJ2-1; V: TRBV5-6; D: NA; size: NA; DNA: TGTGCCAGCAGCTTGGGCGGGACCACCTACAATGAGCAGTTCTTC; CDR3: CASSLGGTTYNEQFF
length: 15; J: TRBJ2-7; V: TRBV20-1; D: TRBD2; size: NA; DNA: TGCAGTGCTAGATCTAGCGGGGGGATTTCCTACGAGCAGTACTTC; CDR3: CSARSSGGISYEQYF
length: 15; J: TRBJ2-1; V: TRBV12-3/TRBV12-4; D: NA; size: many; DNA: TGTGCCAGCAGTCCCATGGGGGGCTCCTACAATGAGCAGTTCTTC; CDR3: CASSPMGGSYNEQFF
length: 17; J: TRBJ1-5; V: TRBV20-1; D: TRBD1; size: many; DNA: TGCAGTGCTAGTCCAAAACAGGGGGCGCGTGGGGGTCAGCCCCAGCATTTT; CDR3: CSASPKQGARGGQPQHF
length: 15; J: TRBJ2-5; V: TRBV7-8; D: TRBD1; size: NA; DNA: TGTGCCAGCAGCCCGGGACAGGGTGGACAAGAGACCCAGTACTTC; CDR3: CASSPGQGGQETQYF
length: 16; J: TRBJ1-2; V: TRBV5-1; D: TRBD1; size: few; DNA: TGCGCCAGCAGCTTGGCCACAGGAGGGGGCAGCTATGGCTACACCTTC; CDR3: CASSLATGGGSYGYTF
length: 16; J: TRBJ2-7; V: TRBV7-6; D: TRBD2; size: few; DNA: TGTGCCAGCAGCCACGGACTAGCGGGAGGGCCCTACGAGCAGTACTTC; CDR3: CASSHGLAGGPYEQYF
length: 11; J: TRBJ2-7; V: TRBV29-1; D: TRBD1; size: NA; DNA: TGCAGCGGAAAACAGGGGAGCGAGCAGTACTTC; CDR3: CSGKQGSEQYF
length: 13; J: TRBJ2-3; V: TRBV7-2; D: NA; size: many; DNA: TGTGCCAGCAGCTTAGGACTTCAAGATACGCAGTATTTT; CDR3: CASSLGLQDTQYF
length: 13; J: TRBJ2-2; V: TRBV2; D: NA; size: many; DNA: TGTGCCAGCAACGGGCAGAACACCGGGGAGCTGTTTTTT; CDR3: CASNGQNTGELFF
length: 12; J: TRBJ2-7; V: TRBV7-2; D: TRBD2; size: many; DNA: TGTGCCAGCAGCCCATCTGTGGGACTAGCTGTCTTC; CDR3: CASSPSVGLAVF
length: 15; J: TRBJ1-4; V: TRBV11-2; D: TRBD1; size: many; DNA: TGTGCCAGCAGCTTAGTCGGGACAGTTAATGAAAAACTGTTTTTT; CDR3: CASSLVGTVNEKLFF
length: 12; J: TRBJ1-2; V: TRBV29-1; D: NA; size: many; DNA: TGCAGCGTTGCAGGGTCCGCGGGCGGCTACACCTTC; CDR3: CSVAGSAGGYTF
length: 16; J: TRBJ2-1; V: TRBV20-1; D: NA; size: NA; DNA: TGCAGTGCTAGAGATTACCGGACGGACCTCTTGAATGAGCAGTTCTTC; CDR3: CSARDYRTDLLNEQFF
length: 16; J: TRBJ2-2; V: TRBV5-1; D: TRBD2; size: many; DNA: TGCGCCAGCAGCTTCGGAGGGAGGGTGGACACCGGGGAGCTGTTTTTT; CDR3: CASSFGGRVDTGELFF
length: 15; J: TRBJ1-5; V: TRBV2; D: NA; size: few; DNA: TGTGCCAGCAGTGGACCACAGGGAAGGAATCAGCCCCAGCATTTT; CDR3: CASSGPQGRNQPQHF
length: 18; J: TRBJ2-3; V: TRBV7-9; D: TRBD2; size: many; DNA: TGTGCCAGCAGCTTATGGGCTAGCGGGGGCCCTAGCACAGATACGCAGTATTTT; CDR3: CASSLWASGGPSTDTQYF
length: 17; J: TRBJ2-3; V: TRBV6-2/TRBV6-3; D: NA; size: many; DNA: TGTGCCAGCAGTTACTCCCTAGCCGAAACTAGCACAGATACGCAGTATTTT; CDR3: CASSYSLAETSTDTQYF
length: 12; J: TRBJ2-7; V: TRBV20-1; D: NA; size: many; DNA: TGCAGTGCTAGGCGGACCGTCTACGAGCAGTACTTC; CDR3: CSARRTVYEQYF
length: 15; J: TRBJ2-3; V: TRBV20-1; D: TRBD2; size: many; DNA: TGCAGTGCTAGAGATCCTAGCGGGAGGGGAGATACGCAGTATTTT; CDR3: CSARDPSGRGDTQYF
length: 15; J: TRBJ1-5; V: TRBV20-1; D: TRBD1; size: many; DNA: TGCAGTGCTAGTCCCCCAGGACAGGGGATGCAGCCCCAGCATTTT; CDR3: CSASPPGQGMQPQHF
length: 14; J: TRBJ2-5; V: TRBV20-1; D: TRBD2; size: many; DNA: TGCAGTGCTAGGACGGGAGGGCCCTCTGAGACCCAGTACTTC; CDR3: CSARTGGPSETQYF
length: 15; J: TRBJ2-5; V: TRBV12-3/TRBV12-4; D: NA; size: few; DNA: TGTGCCAGCAGTGGCATCTCCCAGTACCAAGAGACCCAGTACTTC; CDR3: CASSGISQYQETQYF
length: 17; J: TRBJ2-3; V: TRBV12-3/TRBV12-4; D: TRBD2; size: many; DNA: TGTGCCAGCAGTTCCCGAATAGCGGGACGTAGCACAGATACGCAGTATTTT; CDR3: CASSSRIAGRSTDTQYF
length: 14; J: TRBJ1-4; V: TRBV10-3; D: TRBD1; size: NA; DNA: TGTGCCATCAGCGAACAGGGGCGGAATGAAAAACTGTTTTTT; CDR3: CAISEQGRNEKLFF
length: 15; J: TRBJ1-2; V: TRBV7-2; D: TRBD1; size: many; DNA: TGTGCCAGCAGCTTGAGTGGGGGACAGGGGTATGGCTACACCTTC; CDR3: CASSLSGGQGYGYTF
length: 13; J: TRBJ1-2; V: TRBV30; D: NA; size: few; DNA: TGTGCCTGGAGGACCGGACGGATATATGGCTACACCTTC; CDR3: CAWRTGRIYGYTF
length: 16; J: TRBJ2-1; V: TRBV6-2/TRBV6-3; D: NA; size: many; DNA: TGTGCCAGCAGTTCCCCTGGGAGGGGGGCCTACAATGAGCAGTTCTTC; CDR3: CASSSPGRGAYNEQFF
length: 15; J: TRBJ2-2; V: TRBV5-1; D: NA; size: many; DNA: TGCGCCAGCAGCTTTGGAGGCTCGGGCACCGGGGAGCTGTTTTTT; CDR3: CASSFGGSGTGELFF
length: 13; J: TRBJ1-2; V: TRBV5-1; D: NA; size: NA; DNA: TGCGCCAGCAGCTTGGCCGACAGCTCGGGCTACACCTTC; CDR3: CASSLADSSGYTF
length: 14; J: TRBJ2-7; V: TRBV10-3; D: TRBD1; size: NA; DNA: TGTGCCATCAGTGAGACAGGGGGTTCCTACGAGCAGTACTTC; CDR3: CAISETGGSYEQYF
length: 15; J: TRBJ1-5; V: TRBV4-2; D: NA; size: NA; DNA: TGTGCCAGCAGCCCTAGCAGGACGGACAATCAGCCCCAGCATTTT; CDR3: CASSPSRTDNQPQHF
length: 13; J: TRBJ1-6; V: TRBV12-3/TRBV12-4; D: NA; size: many; DNA: TGTGCCAGCAGTTTATCCGGGTATTCACCCCTCCACTTT; CDR3: CASSLSGYSPLHF
length: 16; J: TRBJ2-2; V: TRBV4-1; D: TRBD2; size: NA; DNA: TGCGCCAGCAGGGCGGGACTAGCGTCTAACACCGGGGAGCTGTTTTTT; CDR3: CASRAGLASNTGELFF
length: 15; J: TRBJ2-4; V: TRBV7-2; D: TRBD2; size: many; DNA: TGTGCCAGCAGCTTCGTACAGCGGGGGGGAAACATTCAGTACTTC; CDR3: CASSFVQRGGNIQYF
length: 14; J: TRBJ2-3; V: TRBV20-1; D: TRBD2; size: many; DNA: TGCAGTGCTCCGTCTCGACTAGCGGGAGATACGCAGTATTTT; CDR3: CSAPSRLAGDTQYF